Below, 22 T cell receptor beta chains from the same sample are listed, as sequenced in a study of T cell changes during pregnancy in multiple sclerosis. Using immunoSEQ multiplex PCR, the repertoire was profiled, and TCRdb retains in-frame clones only, with some absent. The data hold about 69,000 clones, with roughly 90% observed a single time. This specimen consisted of CD4+ T cells from peripheral blood mononuclear cells, obtained in the third trimester of pregnancy. The source of these receptors is a female donor in good health, enrolled as a control in a pregnancy study.

This clone was detected once. The chain employs TRBV30 and TRBJ2-7; TRBD2 agrees at 11 bases. Unmatched junction bases numbered 8, after V lost 6 bases and J lost 4 bases. The CDR3 is made up of 14 amino acids. CDR1 is GTSNPN, CDR2 SVGIG, per germline (reference sequence). CDR3 coding DNA: TGTGCCTGTCAATTTAGCGGGGGGGCATACGAGCAGTACTTC. Its protein product is CACQFSGGAYEQYF.

This clone has just a few counts. This sequence joins TRBV30 and TRBJ1-1; D call uncertain. Germline CDR1 is GTSNPN and CDR2 is SVGIG (reference sequence). With 4 bases removed from V and 3 bases from J, the gap between germline ends came to 12 bases. This CDR3 has 13 residues. The CDR3 sequence is CAWNSLGDTEAFF. DNA for the CDR3: TGTGCCTGGAACTCCCTCGGGGACACTGAAGCTTTCTTT.

J is TRBJ2-5 and V is TRBV25-1; the D is unclear. CDR3 size: 12 residues. The germline V and J ends were trimmed by 5 bases and 11 bases, with 15 bases remaining between them. Per the germline V gene, CDR1 is MGHDK and CDR2 is SYGVNS. Written as DNA, the CDR3 is TGTGCCAGCAGTAGGTACCTCGGAGAGCAGTACTTC. Translating gives CASSRYLGEQYF.

The chain combines TRBV9 with TRBJ2-7; no reliable D call. With 5 bases removed from V and 4 bases from J, the gap between germline ends came to 4 bases. The CDR3 runs 10 residues. Germline-derived CDR1 and CDR2 are SGDLS and YYNGEE. CDR3: CASRLYEQYF. CDR3 nucleotide sequence: TGTGCCAGCAGGCTATACGAGCAGTACTTC.

The genes are TRBV30 and TRBJ2-2, with D unclear. The CDR3 has 14 residues. V was pared by 0 bases and J by 6 bases, with 11 bases between. CDR1 and CDR2 from the germline V gene are GTSNPN and SVGIG (reference sequence). CDR3 protein: CAWSVGQVAGELFF. The DNA of the CDR3 is TGTGCCTGGAGTGTAGGTCAGGTGGCCGGGGAGCTGTTTTTT.

V is TRBV4-3 and J is TRBJ2-3; D is ambiguous. V lost 0 bases, J lost 1 base, and 11 bases lay in between. This CDR3 region has 16 residues. Germline CDR1 reads LGHNA; CDR2 reads YSLEER. The CDR3 reads CASSQEAAIGTDTQYF. In DNA, the CDR3 is TGCGCCAGCAGCCAAGAAGCAGCGATTGGCACAGATACGCAGTATTTT.

This chain uses TRBV7-2 with TRBJ1-2; the match to TRBD1 covers 8 bases. V trimming: 7 bases; J trimming: 5 bases; junction bases outside the gene matches: 12. Germline CDR1 is SGHTA and CDR2 is FQGNSA. The CDR3 runs 15 residues. The CDR3 region has the DNA TGTGCCAGCACCTACAGCTCAGGGGGCCGTTATGGCTACACCTTC. Translating gives CASTYSSGGRYGYTF.

V is TRBV4-3 and J is TRBJ2-2; 8 positions match TRBD1. V was clipped by 1 base and J by 7 bases; unmatched bases: 5. CDR1 is LGHNA and CDR2 is YSLEER in the germline V gene. This CDR3 comprises 15 residues. CDR3: CASSQGTGYIGELFF. CDR3 bases: TGCGCCAGCAGCCAAGGGACAGGGTACATCGGGGAGCTGTTTTTT.

This chain links TRBV4-3 with TRBJ2-3, with 7 bases fitting TRBD2. Germline assignment: CDR1 LGHNA and CDR2 YSLEER. The CDR3 loop spans 16 amino acids. The trim removed 0 bases at V and 5 bases at J, leaving 8 bases unmatched. The CDR3 here is CASSQDVGGGGDTQYF. Written as DNA, the CDR3 is TGCGCCAGCAGCCAAGATGTGGGTGGGGGGGGAGATACGCAGTATTTT.

The CDR3: CASSFGPNQPQHF. As DNA, the CDR3 is TGTGCCAGCAGTTTCGGTCCGAATCAGCCCCAGCATTTT. The rearrangement uses TRBV6-5 and TRBJ1-5; D not certain. Per germline, CDR1 MNHEY and CDR2 SVGAGI. The CDR3 is 13 amino acids. Trimming pared 4 bases from V and 4 bases from J, leaving 8 bases between.

This clone was seen once. At one end, the junction sequence differs from germline, possibly due to a read error. The rearrangement links TRBV11-3 to TRBJ1-1; D call uncertain. Germline V gene data show CDR1 as SGHNT and CDR2 as YENEEA. CDR3 length: 13 amino acids. The CDR3 loop reads CASSVEADTEAFF. The CDR3 DNA reads as TGTGCCAGCAGCGTAGAGGCCGACACTGAAGCTTTCTTT.

The chain has TRBV5-6 and TRBJ2-3; D might be TRBD1 (5 bases). V dropped 0 bases and J dropped 3 bases, with 5 bases sitting between them. The CDR3 has 13 amino acids. CDR1 SGHDT and CDR2 YYEEEE come from the germline V gene. The CDR3, as DNA: TGTGCCAGCAGCTTGGGACAGACAGATACGCAGTATTTT. Protein sequence: CASSLGQTDTQYF.

This sequence joins TRBV2 and TRBJ2-2, with 9 nucleotides matching TRBD1. This CDR3 region has 15 residues. The trim removed 4 bases at V and 5 bases at J, leaving 5 bases unmatched. Germline CDR1 reads SNHLY; CDR2 reads FYNNEI. The CDR3 DNA sequence: TGTGCCAGCAGTGCCGGGACAGGGTGGACCGGGGAGCTGTTTTTT. It specifies CASSAGTGWTGELFF.

The chain is built from TRBV19 and TRBJ2-1; 7 nucleotides align to TRBD1. From germline, CDR1 is LNHDA and CDR2 SQIVND (reference sequence). This CDR3 has 15 amino acids. With V trimmed by 0 bases and J by 4 bases, 3 bases remained unmatched. CDR3 sequence: CASSIDGTVYNEQFF. For the CDR3, the DNA is TGTGCCAGTAGTATAGATGGGACAGTTTACAATGAGCAGTTCTTC.

The chain joins TRBV6-1 to TRBJ2-1, with a possible D match to TRBD1 (6 bases). The germline V and J ends were trimmed by 4 bases and 2 bases, with 12 bases remaining between them. This CDR3 has 15 residues. CDR1 and CDR2 from the germline V gene are MNHNS and SASEGT. This CDR3 reads CASSGRTETYNEQFF. The CDR3, as DNA: TGTGCCAGCAGTGGGAGGACAGAGACCTACAATGAGCAGTTCTTC.

The rearrangement uses TRBV2 and TRBJ1-1; D remains unclear. Between the trimmed V and J ends, which lost 2 bases and 7 bases, there was a span of 14 bases. Germline CDR1 and CDR2: SNHLY and FYNNEI. CDR3 length: 14 residues. CDR3 loop: CASSELGSSGEAFF. The CDR3 nucleotides are TGTGCCAGCAGTGAACTTGGTTCGTCGGGTGAAGCTTTCTTT.

The rearrangement joins TRBV7-2 to TRBJ2-3, with D uncertain. CDR1 and CDR2 (germline): SGHTA, FQGNSA. Trimming stripped 0 bases from V and 2 bases from J, with 6 bases between. This CDR3 is 14 amino acids long. The DNA for the CDR3 is TGTGCCAGCAGCTTAGCGCCTAACACAGATACGCAGTATTTT. This sequence encodes CASSLAPNTDTQYF.

This clone occurred once. This chain connects TRBV7-2 to TRBJ2-3; TRBD2 aligns across 9 bases. V lost 5 bases and J lost 8; bases outside the gene matches: 20. Per the germline V gene, CDR1 is SGHTA and CDR2 is FQGNSA. There are 18 residues in the CDR3. The CDR3 sequence: CASSLQPGLASAWGTQYF. CDR3 sequence (DNA): TGTGCCAGCAGCCTACAACCCGGACTAGCGAGCGCATGGGGTACGCAGTATTTT.

This chain joins TRBV6-1 and TRBJ1-1, with a possible D match to TRBD1 (6 bases). The CDR3 is 14 residues long. V lost 3 bases to trimming and J lost 5 bases, with 13 bases between them. CDR1 and CDR2 (germline): MNHNS, SASEGT. CDR3 coding DNA: TGTGCCAGCAGTGATCGGGGAGGGGGAACTGAAGCTTTCTTT. Translated: CASSDRGGGTEAFF.

This clone was counted once. V is TRBV7-7 and J is TRBJ2-3; TRBD2 matches 8 bases. Germline V gene sequence: CDR1 SSHAT, CDR2 FNYEAQ (reference sequence). V lost 4 bases and J lost 0; bases outside the gene matches: 3. The CDR3 length is 15 residues. The CDR3 coding sequence is TGTGCCAGCAGCTCTGGGACTAGAAGCACAGATACGCAGTATTTT. This gives the protein CASSSGTRSTDTQYF. Full variable domain (rest looked up from reference TRBV7-7 and TRBJ2-3): GAGVSQSPRYKVTKRGQDVTLRCDPISSHATLYWYQQALGQGPEFLTYFNYEAQPDKSGLPSDRFSAERPEGSISTLTIQRTEQRDSAMYRCASSSGTRSTDTQYFGPGTRLTVL.

The rearrangement uses TRBV18 and TRBJ1-4; 7 bases match TRBD1. CDR3 length: 15 residues. Germline CDR1 and CDR2: KGHSH and LQKENI. J lost 3 bases, V lost 2 bases, and 3 bases had no gene match. CDR3 loop: CASSPTGTANEKLFF. CDR3 sequence (DNA): TGTGCCAGCTCACCAACCGGGACAGCTAATGAAAAACTGTTTTTT.

CDR3 sequence reads: CASSYQYNYGYTF. CDR3 in DNA: TGTGCCAGCAGTTATCAGTATAACTATGGCTACACCTTC. V usage is TRBV6-5 and J usage is TRBJ1-2; D is undetermined. Germline lookup yields CDR1 MNHEY and CDR2 SVGAGI. The CDR3 has 13 amino acids. Trimming shortened V by 3 bases and J by 1 base, and 6 bases separated the two germline ends.